These T cell receptor beta chains were read from a single sample in a study of T cell repertoires in cytomegalovirus infection. TCRdb called the reads again in MiXCR, with one record for every CDR3 protein. The sample holds roughly 180,000 distinct CDR3 sequences, less than 25% seen once. Their cognate antigens are unknown. Sequenced here: CD8+ T cells from cultured PBMCs, sampled from culture after CMV antigen stimulation. These receptors all come from a human donor in good health (CMV status not recorded). Some clones in this sample may be carry-over from other donors' samples. The CDR3 runs from the conserved cysteine through the conserved F or W. A D gene is named only where the DNA matches it firmly. Some rows mark clone size as missing; the rest say once, few, many or name a class of expanded clone.

J gene,V gene,D gene,clone size,CDR3 protein,CDR3 DNA
TRBJ1-1,TRBV7-2,.,many,CASSLDSRPNTEAFF,TGTGCCAGCAGCTTAGACTCCAGGCCGAACACTGAAGCTTTCTTT
TRBJ2-1,TRBV27,TRBD1,.,CASSLSTGDSYNEQFF,TGTGCCAGCAGTTTATCCACAGGGGACTCCTACAATGAGCAGTTCTTC
TRBJ2-3,TRBV6-1,TRBD2,.,CASSEVVHERGLTDTQYF,TGTGCCAGCAGTGAAGTAGTTCACGAGCGGGGTCTAACAGATACGCAGTATTTT
TRBJ1-1,TRBV12-3/TRBV12-4,.,.,CASNLGLGNTEAFF,TGTGCCAGCAACTTGGGGTTGGGGAACACTGAAGCTTTCTTT
TRBJ2-4,TRBV11-2,.,few,CASTLTRDIQYF,TGTGCCAGCACCCTGACGCGGGACATTCAGTACTTC
TRBJ2-4,TRBV7-6,.,.,CASSLAPGVLNIQYF,TGTGCCAGCAGCTTAGCGCCAGGGGTCTTAAACATTCAGTACTTC
TRBJ2-4,TRBV6-2/TRBV6-3,TRBD2,.,CASSLGLAGGPGLAKNIQYF,TGTGCCAGCAGCCTGGGACTAGCGGGGGGTCCGGGGCTAGCCAAAAACATTCAGTACTTC
TRBJ2-3,TRBV4-3,.,few,CASSQFGTDTQYF,TGCGCCAGCAGTCAATTCGGTACAGATACGCAGTATTTT
TRBJ1-5,TRBV2,.,few,CASGGAGVSNQPQHF,TGTGCCAGCGGGGGGGCAGGGGTTAGCAATCAGCCCCAGCATTTT
TRBJ2-7,TRBV12-3/TRBV12-4,.,.,CASTYSSGINEQYF,TGTGCCAGCACCTACTCGTCAGGGATCAACGAGCAGTACTTC
TRBJ1-1,TRBV14,.,.,CASSHRRGGTEAFF,TGTGCCAGCAGCCATCGCAGAGGGGGTACTGAAGCTTTCTTT
TRBJ1-4,TRBV4-1,.,few,CASSQESANNEKLFF,TGCGCCAGCAGCCAAGAGTCTGCGAATAATGAAAAACTGTTTTTT
TRBJ1-2,TRBV6-8,TRBD1,.,CVSSSRDGTAYGYTF,TGTGTCAGCAGTTCCCGAGATGGGACAGCTTATGGCTACACCTTC
TRBJ2-1,TRBV12-3/TRBV12-4,.,few,CASSSQHYNEQFF,TGTGCCAGCAGTTCGCAACATTACAATGAGCAGTTCTTC
TRBJ1-1,TRBV19,.,.,CASTTGQLMNTEAFF,TGTGCCAGTACCACCGGACAGCTCATGAACACTGAAGCTTTCTTT
TRBJ1-5,TRBV4-1,TRBD1,few,CASSQGQTYSNQPQHF,TGCGCCAGCAGCCAGGGACAGACTTATAGCAATCAGCCCCAGCATTTT
TRBJ2-2,TRBV4-1,.,few,CASSLLGAAPGRTGELFF,TGCGCCAGCAGCCTCCTCGGGGCGGCTCCTGGGAGGACCGGGGAGCTGTTTTTT
TRBJ2-3,TRBV7-2,.,.,CASSLGRASTDTQYF,TGTGCCAGCAGCTTAGGCAGGGCTAGCACAGATACGCAGTATTTT
TRBJ1-2,TRBV7-8,.,.,CASSPSGGQVYGYTF,TGTGCCAGCAGCCCCAGCGGGGGGCAGGTCTATGGCTACACCTTC
TRBJ1-1,TRBV10-3,.,many,CAISVDGEAFF,TGTGCCATCAGTGTGGACGGTGAAGCTTTCTTT
TRBJ2-5,TRBV6-2/TRBV6-3,.,.,CASSYDRQETQYF,TGTGCCAGCAGTTACGACAGACAAGAGACCCAGTACTTC
TRBJ2-5,TRBV7-9,TRBD2,few,CASSPLAGAIQETQYF,TGTGCCAGCAGCCCGTTAGCGGGGGCCATCCAAGAGACCCAGTACTTC
TRBJ2-3,TRBV11-2,TRBD2,.,CASSLSPESGGPSTDTQYF,TGTGCCAGCAGCTTGAGCCCTGAAAGCGGGGGTCCCAGCACAGATACGCAGTATTTT
TRBJ1-2,TRBV4-1,.,few,CASSQDIGFNYGYTF,TGCGCCAGCAGCCAAGATATTGGGTTTAACTATGGCTACACCTTC
TRBJ2-7,TRBV7-8,.,.,CASSLDGMENSYEQYF,TGTGCCAGCAGCTTAGACGGGATGGAGAATTCCTACGAGCAGTACTTC
TRBJ1-1,TRBV7-2,.,.,CASTPGGRTEAFF,TGTGCCAGCACCCCCGGGGGTCGAACTGAAGCTTTCTTT
TRBJ1-5,TRBV9,TRBD1,.,CASSVGLGQSSAQHF,TGTGCCAGCAGCGTAGGTTTGGGACAGTCGTCGGCCCAGCATTTT
TRBJ2-1,TRBV6-2/TRBV6-3,.,many,CASSLVADYNEQFF,TGTGCCAGCAGTTTGGTAGCGGACTACAATGAGCAGTTCTTC
TRBJ1-1,TRBV12-3/TRBV12-4,.,few,CASSPPGTSISEAFF,TGTGCCAGCAGTCCGCCCGGGACGTCTATATCTGAAGCTTTCTTT
TRBJ1-1,TRBV25-1,TRBD1,few,CASSEYSQTTGDTEAFF,TGTGCCAGCAGTGAATATAGCCAAACGACAGGGGACACTGAAGCTTTCTTT
TRBJ1-1,TRBV7-6,.,.,CASSAGRGGTEAFF,TGTGCCAGCAGCGCAGGTCGGGGTGGCACTGAAGCTTTCTTT
TRBJ2-1,TRBV7-6,TRBD2,.,CASSLELAGGDNEQFF,TGTGCCAGCAGCCTTGAACTAGCGGGGGGGGACAATGAGCAGTTCTTC
TRBJ1-1,TRBV7-8,.,.,CASSLEQFEAFF,TGTGCCAGCAGCTTAGAGCAGTTTGAAGCTTTCTTT
TRBJ2-7,TRBV5-1,.,few,CASSWAQGFYNEQYF,TGCGCCAGCAGCTGGGCACAGGGATTCTACAACGAGCAGTACTTC
TRBJ1-4,TRBV7-2,TRBD1,few,CASSLTRGVEKLFF,TGTGCCAGCAGCTTAACCAGGGGGGTCGAAAAACTGTTTTTT
TRBJ1-4,TRBV7-2,TRBD1,.,CASSSFSGTGDEKLFF,TGTGCCAGCAGCTCCTTTTCCGGGACAGGAGATGAAAAACTGTTTTTT
TRBJ1-1,TRBV7-9,TRBD1,many,CASTLTGEAEAFF,TGTGCCAGCACATTGACAGGGGAGGCTGAAGCTTTCTTT
TRBJ2-3,TRBV12-3/TRBV12-4,.,.,CASSHPSASTDTQYF,TGTGCCAGCAGTCACCCCTCCGCGAGCACAGATACGCAGTATTTT
TRBJ2-2,TRBV12-5,.,.,CASLEGARTGELFF,TGTGCCTCCCTTGAGGGCGCGAGGACCGGGGAGCTGTTTTTT
TRBJ2-3,TRBV7-6,.,.,CASSLVAESADTQYF,TGTGCCAGCAGCTTAGTGGCGGAGAGCGCAGATACGCAGTATTTT
TRBJ2-2,TRBV12-3/TRBV12-4,.,few,CASSRATPTGELFF,TGTGCCAGCAGCCGGGCCACCCCCACCGGGGAGCTGTTTTTT
TRBJ2-2,TRBV7-6,.,once,CASSLAAGWNTGELFF,TGTGCCAGCAGCTTAGCGGCAGGGTGGAACACCGGGGAGCTGTTTTTT
TRBJ2-3,TRBV7-2,.,many,CASSLFARASTDTQYF,TGTGCCAGCAGCTTATTTGCCAGGGCTAGCACAGATACGCAGTATTTT
TRBJ2-2,TRBV11-2,.,.,CASSRRVELFF,TGTGCCAGCAGCAGGAGGGTGGAGCTGTTTTTT
TRBJ1-1,TRBV7-8,.,.,CASSLEALVGEAFF,TGTGCCAGCAGCTTAGAGGCTCTCGTGGGTGAAGCTTTCTTT
TRBJ1-4,TRBV7-8,.,few,CASSLFETALSEKLFF,TGTGCCAGCAGCTTATTCGAAACAGCCTTAAGCGAAAAACTGTTTTTT
TRBJ2-1,TRBV27,.,.,CASSLGGIHNEQFF,TGTGCCAGCAGCCTAGGGGGTATCCACAATGAGCAGTTCTTC
TRBJ2-7,TRBV6-5,.,.,CASTGMLEQYF,TGTGCCAGCACGGGAATGCTCGAGCAGTACTTC
TRBJ2-7,TRBV5-8,TRBD1,few,CATYEETGTGVYYEQYF,TGTGCCACCTACGAAGAGACGGGGACAGGGGTCTACTACGAGCAGTACTTC
TRBJ2-1,TRBV24-1,.,few,CATSSRGSSYNEQFF,TGTGCCACCAGTTCACGGGGGAGCTCCTACAATGAGCAGTTCTTC
TRBJ2-5,TRBV13,.,.,CASSGDGRETQYF,TGTGCCAGCAGCGGCGACGGCCGAGAGACCCAGTACTTC
TRBJ1-1,TRBV7-2,.,few,CASSSTGYTEAFF,TGTGCCAGCAGCTCAACAGGGTACACTGAAGCTTTCTTT
TRBJ2-7,TRBV7-8,.,.,CANPPPSEDSYEQYF,TGTGCCAATCCCCCCCCTAGCGAGGACTCCTACGAGCAGTACTTC
TRBJ2-7,TRBV7-9,.,few,CASSSSGRDLRVQYF,TGTGCCAGCAGCTCCTCAGGAAGGGATTTACGAGTGCAGTACTTC
TRBJ1-1,TRBV29-1,.,.,CSVPGTMGVRDTEAFF,TGCAGCGTGCCGGGGACAATGGGGGTTCGTGACACTGAAGCTTTCTTT